This T cell receptor beta chain was sequenced for a study of neurological immune-mediated disorders. This CDR3 comprises 12 residues. V was clipped by 1 base and J by 5 bases, with 8 bases between them. Germline V gene data show CDR1 as DFQATT and CDR2 as SNEGSKA (reference sequence). This clonotype was seen at least ten times. TCRdb re-derived calls from the 5' RACE reads in MiXCR, one entry per CDR3 protein. This sample has under 100,000 distinct CDR3 sequences, with less than 15% found just once. The sample's time point: longitudinal time-point 2. This chain connects TRBV20-1 to TRBJ2-5; D call uncertain. This TCR was sampled from a female donor with HTLV-1-associated myelopathy (HAM/TSP). Input material: PBMCs. CDR3 region: CSARGGSETQYF. CDR3 DNA sequence: TGCAGTGCTAGAGGGGGTAGTGAGACCCAGTACTTC.